This T cell receptor beta chain stems from a study of cytomegalovirus exposure and HLA in healthy donors. Findings of the study overall: Researchers counted about 150 TCR beta chains as cytomegalovirus-associated.

The PCR had 60 Vbeta and 13 Jbeta primers. Some clones are missing from TCRdb's copy, which holds only in-frame ones; the method was immunoSEQ multiplex PCR. The table records around 130,000 clones, around 9% of them present only once. This clone has a handful of counts. Its cognate antigen is unknown. The TCR originated in a man between 40 and 49 years old in good health and CMV-seronegative. Material for sequencing was PBMCs.

The CDR3 protein is CASSMTQGYEQFF. CDR3 sequence (DNA): TGCGCCAGCAGTATGACACAGGGCTATGAGCAGTTCTTC. This chain joins TRBV10-1 and TRBJ2-1, with a tentative D call TRBD1 (6 bases). CDR3 size: 13 residues. The V end was cut by 5 bases, the J end by 8 bases, with 13 bases between. From germline, CDR1 is WNHNN and CDR2 SYGVQD (reference sequence).